The clone carrying this T cell receptor (beta chain) showed up just once. These data come from a study of T cell responses to AZD1222 COVID-19 vaccine. Measured with immunoSEQ multiplex PCR; TCRdb has only the in-frame clones, and not every one. In the table there are 150,000 to 200,000 clones, more than 85% of which are singletons. The CDR3 has 12 amino acids. Trimming stripped 7 bases from V and 6 bases from J, with 12 bases between. This receptor was identified in an adult in good health. Sample: peripheral blood, taken on day 0 of AZD1222 vaccination. This sequence joins TRBV12-3 or TRBV12-4 and TRBJ1-2, with D possibly TRBD1 on 6 matching bases. CDR3 protein: CASTRGQHGYTF. Written as DNA, the CDR3 is TGTGCCAGCACCCGGGGGCAACATGGCTACACCTTC.